A selection of T cell receptor beta chains follows, all from one sample in a study of T-cell reconstitution after alpha-beta-depleted transplantation in children. TCRdb re-derived calls from the PCR reads in MiXCR, one entry per CDR3 protein. The sample records 240,000 or so distinct CDR3 sequences, about 12% being singletons. The sequencing here drew on PBMCs from the stem cell graft donor, taken from the stem cell graft. The source is a human donor who donated a stem cell graft to a child with acute lymphoblastic leukemia. CDR3s include the opening cysteine and the closing phenylalanine or tryptophan. D genes are given only for firm matches. Size tells how often a clone was seen (once, few, many) or the class of an expanded clone, and some rows leave it out.

j_call,clone_size,d_call,v_call,cdr3_aa,cdr3_nt
TRBJ1-1,many,.,TRBV5-6,CASSLAEGLEAFF,TGTGCCAGCAGCTTGGCAGAGGGGCTTGAAGCTTTCTTT
TRBJ1-3,.,.,TRBV5-4,CASSSGGFWDGNTIYF,TGTGCCAGCAGCTCCGGGGGGTTCTGGGACGGAAACACCATATATTTT
TRBJ2-3,many,.,TRBV2,CASSGGTITDTQYF,TGTGCCAGCAGTGGGGGGACCATCACAGATACGCAGTATTTT
TRBJ2-1,many,TRBD2,TRBV27,CASSLRLAREQFF,TGTGCCAGCAGTCTCCGACTAGCTCGAGAGCAGTTCTTC
TRBJ2-7,few,TRBD1,TRBV7-2,CASSQLRDSSYEQYF,TGTGCCAGCAGCCAACTTCGGGACAGCTCCTACGAGCAGTACTTC
TRBJ1-3,many,.,TRBV3-1,CASRPSSGNTIYF,TGTGCCAGCAGACCTTCCTCTGGAAACACCATATATTTT
TRBJ2-4,many,TRBD1,TRBV5-6,CASSRQGAGKNIQYF,TGTGCCAGCAGCCGACAGGGGGCGGGCAAAAACATTCAGTACTTC
TRBJ2-5,many,.,TRBV7-9,CASSSPQETQYF,TGTGCCAGCAGCTCCCCGCAAGAGACCCAGTACTTC
TRBJ2-7,many,.,TRBV14,CASSQVSIREQYF,TGTGCCAGCAGCCAAGTCTCTATCCGCGAGCAGTACTTC
TRBJ2-1,many,TRBD1,TRBV5-6,CASSWGQGSYNEQFF,TGTGCCAGCAGCTGGGGACAGGGCTCCTACAATGAGCAGTTCTTC
TRBJ2-1,.,.,TRBV4-1,CASSQYLDEQFF,TGCGCCAGCAGCCAGTATTTGGATGAGCAGTTCTTC
TRBJ2-7,many,TRBD1,TRBV4-2,CASSQDRDSYEQYF,TGTGCCAGCAGCCAAGATCGGGACAGCTACGAGCAGTACTTC
TRBJ1-2,many,TRBD1,TRBV6-1,CASRRDSDNYYRGYTF,TGTGCCAGCAGACGGGACAGTGATAACTATTATAGGGGCTACACCTTC
TRBJ2-7,many,.,TRBV28,CASSLTGISYEQYF,TGTGCCAGCAGTCTTACAGGGATTAGCTACGAGCAGTACTTC
TRBJ1-5,many,.,TRBV12-3/TRBV12-4,CASSPHPPRAKWPQHF,TGTGCCAGCAGCCCCCACCCCCCAAGGGCAAAATGGCCCCAGCATTTT
TRBJ2-7,many,TRBD2,TRBV6-6,CASTTDGRGNSHF,TGTGCCAGCACTACGGACGGGAGGGGTAATAGCCACTTC
TRBJ2-7,many,TRBD1,TRBV9,CASSNGQGAYEQYF,TGTGCCAGCAGCAACGGACAGGGGGCCTACGAGCAGTACTTC
TRBJ1-2,many,TRBD1,TRBV12-3/TRBV12-4,CASKGGRANYGYTF,TGTGCCAGCAAAGGGGGCAGGGCCAACTATGGCTACACCTTC
TRBJ2-6,many,.,TRBV4-3,CASGEPGANVLTF,TGCGCCAGCGGAGAGCCTGGGGCCAACGTCCTGACTTTC
TRBJ1-2,few,.,TRBV18,CASSPLNGKVGYGYTF,TGTGCCAGCTCACCACTTAACGGAAAGGTCGGCTATGGCTACACCTTC
TRBJ2-1,many,TRBD1,TRBV20-1,CSARGDRGSSYNEQFF,TGCAGTGCTAGAGGCGACAGGGGAAGCTCCTACAATGAGCAGTTCTTC
TRBJ2-7,many,TRBD2,TRBV7-9,CASSSPPTGGSYEQYF,TGTGCCAGCAGCTCACCCCCGACGGGAGGTTCCTACGAGCAGTACTTC
TRBJ1-6,many,.,TRBV11-2,CASSFGLAFEASGSPLHF,TGTGCCAGCAGCTTCGGGTTGGCATTTGAGGCGAGTGGATCACCCCTCCACTTT
TRBJ2-1,many,.,TRBV3-1,CASSRGVSYNEQFF,TGTGCCAGCAGCCGCGGCGTCTCCTACAATGAGCAGTTCTTC
TRBJ2-7,many,TRBD2,TRBV12-3/TRBV12-4,CASSKSGRANEQYF,TGTGCCAGCAGCAAAAGCGGGAGGGCCAACGAGCAGTACTTC
TRBJ1-2,many,.,TRBV5-6,CASSLGHGLDGYTF,TGTGCCAGCAGCCTGGGACACGGCCTGGATGGCTACACCTTC
TRBJ1-1,.,TRBD1,TRBV20-1,CSASSWDRITEAFF,TGCAGTGCTAGTTCGTGGGACAGGATTACTGAAGCTTTCTTT
TRBJ2-7,many,.,TRBV7-2,CASSLGVPSYEQYF,TGTGCCAGCAGCTTAGGGGTACCCTCCTACGAGCAGTACTTC
TRBJ2-2,many,TRBD2,TRBV12-3/TRBV12-4,CASRPFSGSPTGELFF,TGTGCCAGCAGGCCCTTCAGCGGGAGCCCCACGGGGGAGCTGTTTTTT
TRBJ2-3,many,TRBD2,TRBV20-1,CSATPPRGGRARDTQYF,TGCAGTGCCACACCCCCGAGGGGCGGGAGGGCCAGAGATACGCAGTATTTT
TRBJ2-1,many,TRBD2,TRBV28,CASSLGGSWDEQFF,TGTGCCAGCAGTTTAGGCGGGAGCTGGGACGAGCAGTTCTTC
TRBJ1-1,many,.,TRBV3-1,CASSRQGPMNTEAFF,TGTGCCAGCAGCCGTCAAGGACCTATGAACACTGAAGCTTTCTTT
TRBJ1-2,many,.,TRBV4-3,CASSQLPGKEGYTF,TGCGCCAGCAGCCAGCTTCCGGGAAAGGAGGGCTACACCTTC
TRBJ2-1,many,.,TRBV20-1,CSARDRPDINEQFF,TGCAGTGCTAGAGATCGCCCAGACATCAATGAGCAGTTCTTC
TRBJ2-7,many,.,TRBV12-3/TRBV12-4,CASSLEGFIYEQYF,TGTGCCAGCAGTTTAGAAGGGTTCATCTACGAGCAGTACTTC
TRBJ1-6,many,.,TRBV5-1,CASSPEGGSYNSPLHF,TGCGCCAGCAGCCCTGAAGGGGGCTCCTATAATTCACCCCTCCACTTT
TRBJ2-7,few,.,TRBV4-3,CASSQDWRDSYEQYF,TGCGCCAGCAGCCAAGACTGGCGGGACTCCTACGAGCAGTACTTC
TRBJ1-2,many,TRBD1,TRBV18,CASSPDRVHGYTF,TGTGCCAGCTCACCTGACAGGGTTCATGGCTACACCTTC
TRBJ2-3,many,TRBD1,TRBV27,CAISDRAQDTQYF,TGTGCCATTTCGGACAGGGCGCAAGATACGCAGTATTTT
TRBJ1-5,.,TRBD1,TRBV19,CASSPPGQTQPQHF,TGTGCCAGTAGCCCGCCGGGACAGACCCAGCCCCAGCATTTT
TRBJ2-4,many,.,TRBV7-9,CASSPGKNIQYF,TGTGCCAGCAGTCCGGGAAAAAACATTCAGTACTTC
TRBJ2-2,.,.,TRBV20-1,CSARTRAGELFF,TGCAGTGCTAGAACTCGGGCCGGGGAGCTGTTTTTT
TRBJ2-5,few,.,TRBV4-2,CASSPRVRGGQETQYF,TGTGCCAGCAGCCCTCGAGTGAGGGGGGGCCAAGAGACCCAGTACTTC
TRBJ2-2,many,.,TRBV5-1,CASSWGRNTGELFF,TGCGCCAGCAGCTGGGGACGGAACACCGGGGAGCTGTTTTTT
TRBJ2-4,many,.,TRBV28,CASSRAGIQYF,TGTGCCAGCAGTCGAGCGGGCATTCAGTACTTC
TRBJ2-5,many,.,TRBV5-1,CASSLIGETQYF,TGCGCCAGCAGCTTGATCGGAGAGACCCAGTACTTC
TRBJ1-1,.,.,TRBV5-1,CASSLDDGATEAFF,TGCGCCAGCAGCTTGGATGACGGGGCAACTGAAGCTTTCTTT
TRBJ2-7,.,.,TRBV18,CASFQQGDYEQYF,TGTGCCAGCTTCCAACAGGGTGACTACGAGCAGTACTTC
TRBJ2-3,many,.,TRBV20-1,CSARGNSETDTQYF,TGCAGTGCTAGAGGGAATAGCGAGACAGATACGCAGTATTTT
TRBJ2-5,many,.,TRBV20-1,CSASSGTSYETQYF,TGCAGTGCCTCCTCCGGGACATCGTACGAGACCCAGTACTTC
TRBJ2-4,.,TRBD1,TRBV28,CASSSGTGVNIQYF,TGTGCCAGCAGTTCCGGGACAGGGGTTAACATTCAGTACTTC
TRBJ2-3,many,TRBD2,TRBV7-8,CASSLGGERDTDTQYF,TGTGCCAGCAGCTTAGGGGGGGAGCGGGACACAGATACGCAGTATTTT